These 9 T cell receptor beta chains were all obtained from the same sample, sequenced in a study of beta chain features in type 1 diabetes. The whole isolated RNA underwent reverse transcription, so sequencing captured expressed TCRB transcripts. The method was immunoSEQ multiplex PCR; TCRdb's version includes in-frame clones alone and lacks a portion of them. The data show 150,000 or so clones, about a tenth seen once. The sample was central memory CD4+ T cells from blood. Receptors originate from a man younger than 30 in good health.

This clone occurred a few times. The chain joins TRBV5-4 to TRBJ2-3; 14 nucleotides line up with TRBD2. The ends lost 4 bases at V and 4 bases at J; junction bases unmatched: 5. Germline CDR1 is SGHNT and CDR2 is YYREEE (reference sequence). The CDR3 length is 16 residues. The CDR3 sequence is CASSIRLAGGADTQYF. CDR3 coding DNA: TGTGCCAGCAGCATAAGACTAGCGGGGGGGGCAGATACGCAGTATTTT.

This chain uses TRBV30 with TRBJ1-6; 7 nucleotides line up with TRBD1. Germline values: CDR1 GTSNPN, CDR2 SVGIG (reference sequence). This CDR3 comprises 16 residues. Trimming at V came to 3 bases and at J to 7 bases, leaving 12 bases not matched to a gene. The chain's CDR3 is CAWSAATGQKNSPLHF. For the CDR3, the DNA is TGTGCCTGGAGCGCAGCAACGGGACAGAAGAATTCACCCCTCCACTTT.

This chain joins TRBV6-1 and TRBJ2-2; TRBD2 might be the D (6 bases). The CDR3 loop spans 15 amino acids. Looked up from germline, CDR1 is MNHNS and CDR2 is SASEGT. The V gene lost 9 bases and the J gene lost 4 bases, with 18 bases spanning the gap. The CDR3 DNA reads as TGTGCCAGTAAGGTCGGGGGAAGTGTCACCGGGGAGCTGTTTTTT. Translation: CASKVGGSVTGELFF.

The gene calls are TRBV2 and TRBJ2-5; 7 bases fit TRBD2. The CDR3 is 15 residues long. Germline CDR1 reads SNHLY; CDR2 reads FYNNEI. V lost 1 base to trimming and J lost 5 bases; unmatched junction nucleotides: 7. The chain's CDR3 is CASSEVAEGGETQYF. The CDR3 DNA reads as TGTGCCAGCAGTGAAGTGGCTGAGGGAGGGGAGACCCAGTACTTC.

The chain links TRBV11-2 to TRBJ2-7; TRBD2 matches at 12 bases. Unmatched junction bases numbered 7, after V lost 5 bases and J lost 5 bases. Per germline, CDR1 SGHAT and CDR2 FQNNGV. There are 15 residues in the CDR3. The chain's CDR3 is CASSHRLAGADEQYF. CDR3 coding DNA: TGTGCCAGCAGCCACCGACTAGCGGGGGCCGACGAGCAGTACTTC.

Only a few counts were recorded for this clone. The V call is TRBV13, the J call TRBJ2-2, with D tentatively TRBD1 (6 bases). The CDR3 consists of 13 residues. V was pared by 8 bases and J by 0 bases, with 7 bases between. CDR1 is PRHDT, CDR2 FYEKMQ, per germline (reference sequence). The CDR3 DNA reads TGTGCCAGCGGGACAACGAACACCGGGGAGCTGTTTTTT. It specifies CASGTTNTGELFF.

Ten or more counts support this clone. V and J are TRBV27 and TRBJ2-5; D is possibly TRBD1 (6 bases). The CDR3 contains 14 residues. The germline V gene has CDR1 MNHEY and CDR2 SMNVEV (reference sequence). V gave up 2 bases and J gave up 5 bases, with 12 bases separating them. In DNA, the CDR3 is TGTGCCAGCAGTTTAATGGGGGCGGTGGAGACCCAGTACTTC. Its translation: CASSLMGAVETQYF.

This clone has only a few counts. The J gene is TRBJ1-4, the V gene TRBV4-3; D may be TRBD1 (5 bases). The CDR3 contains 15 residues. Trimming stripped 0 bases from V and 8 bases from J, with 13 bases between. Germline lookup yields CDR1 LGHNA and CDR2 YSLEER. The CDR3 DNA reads TGCGCCAGCAGCCAAGATGGGGGGAGGCGGGAAAAACTGTTTTTT. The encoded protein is CASSQDGGRREKLFF.

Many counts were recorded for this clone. CDR3 residues: CSAHTGSGANVLTF. Here the CDR3 DNA reads TGCAGCGCCCACACAGGGTCCGGGGCCAACGTCCTGACTTTC. This chain joins TRBV29-1 and TRBJ2-6, with D tentatively TRBD1 (6 bases). The germline V gene encodes CDR1 SQVTM and CDR2 ANQGSEA. The CDR3 is 14 residues long. V was shortened by 7 bases and J by 4 bases, with 14 bases between the two germline ends.